These T cell receptor beta chains were read from a single sample in a study of early T cells in non-severe SARS-CoV-2 infection. TCRdb reprocessed the 5' RACE reads with MiXCR, giving one entry per CDR3 protein. The sample shows tens of thousands of distinct CDR3 sequences, more than 10% of them seen only once. Sequences were obtained from whole blood. The source of these receptors is an adult who was a healthcare worker with PCR-confirmed SARS-CoV-2 infection or an uninfected control (not recorded which). The CDR3 runs from the conserved cysteine through the conserved F or W. The order of the fields is V gene, clone size, J gene, D gene, CDR3 protein, CDR3 DNA. The D gene is left open where the match is weak. Clone size is not always given. Where it is, it says once, few, many or a class for expanded clones.

>TRBV2|many|TRBJ1-3|.
CASTLLRGAGSSGNTIYF
TGTGCCAGCACTCTGCTGAGGGGCGCAGGAAGCTCTGGAAACACCATATATTTT
>TRBV19|once|TRBJ1-2|TRBD1
CASTPGQGGYGYTF
TGTGCCAGTACGCCTGGACAGGGTGGCTATGGCTACACCTTC
>TRBV6-6|few|TRBJ2-3|.
CAGSSRGAGEPDTQYF
TGTGCCGGCTCATCCCGGGGGGCGGGAGAGCCAGATACGCAGTATTTT
>TRBV20-1|.|TRBJ2-2|TRBD1
CSAPGQGSGGELFF
TGCAGTGCTCCGGGACAGGGTTCTGGCGGGGAGCTGTTTTTT
>TRBV27|many|TRBJ2-3|TRBD2
CASSLAGGLADTQYF
TGTGCCAGCAGTTTAGCGGGAGGTTTGGCAGATACGCAGTATTTT
>TRBV24-1|few|TRBJ1-2|TRBD1
CATRDRNDGYTF
TGTGCCACCCGGGACAGGAATGACGGCTACACCTTC
>TRBV12-3/TRBV12-4|.|TRBJ2-7|.
CASSPGVFPAYEQYF
TGTGCCAGCAGTCCCGGGGTTTTTCCCGCCTACGAGCAGTACTTC
>TRBV15|.|TRBJ2-7|.
CATSRDGAWEQYF
TGTGCCACCAGCAGAGATGGTGCGTGGGAGCAGTACTTC
>TRBV11-1|many|TRBJ2-7|.
CASSLAASTSYEQYF
TGTGCCAGCAGCTTAGCGGCGTCGACTTCCTACGAGCAGTACTTC
>TRBV11-3|.|TRBJ2-2|TRBD2
CASSLELAGTGELFF
TGTGCCAGCAGCCTTGAACTAGCGGGAACCGGGGAGCTGTTTTTT
>TRBV29-1|few|TRBJ1-1|.
CSCQTDPNTEAFF
TGCAGCTGTCAGACAGACCCGAACACTGAAGCTTTCTTT
>TRBV5-1|few|TRBJ2-1|TRBD1
CASSFDTGSNRGYNEQFF
TGCGCCAGCAGCTTCGATACCGGTTCGAACAGGGGCTACAATGAGCAGTTCTTC
>TRBV19|many|TRBJ1-2|.
CASTQTIAGGYTF
TGTGCCAGTACCCAGACAATCGCGGGTGGCTACACCTTC
>TRBV18|many|TRBJ2-3|.
CASSPQADTQYF
TGTGCCAGCTCACCACAAGCAGATACGCAGTATTTT
>TRBV5-1|many|TRBJ2-1|TRBD2
CASSLGAWTSNEQFF
TGCGCCAGCAGCTTGGGGGCCTGGACTAGTAACGAGCAGTTCTTC
>TRBV12-3/TRBV12-4|.|TRBJ2-1|TRBD2
CASRLAGVVIF
TGTGCCTCCAGGCTAGCGGGAGTTGTGATCTTC
>TRBV6-5|many|TRBJ2-7|TRBD2
CASTRVGSSGVNEQYF
TGTGCCAGCACGCGAGTAGGAAGTAGCGGGGTCAACGAGCAGTACTTC
>TRBV4-2|many|TRBJ2-5|.
CASSQDGRLAGETQYF
TGTGCCAGCAGCCAAGATGGTCGGCTAGCTGGGGAGACCCAGTACTTC
>TRBV28|many|TRBJ2-7|TRBD1
CATRFPGTGGEQYF
TGTGCCACGCGATTCCCCGGGACAGGGGGAGAGCAGTACTTC
>TRBV30|.|TRBJ2-7|.
CAWRVTIRSSYEQYF
TGTGCCTGGAGAGTTACGATCCGGTCTTCCTACGAGCAGTACTTC
>TRBV12-3/TRBV12-4|medium-sized|TRBJ2-2|.
CASSVMVTGELFF
TGTGCCAGCAGTGTTATGGTCACCGGGGAGCTGTTTTTT
>TRBV7-9|few|TRBJ2-7|TRBD1
CASSLWPSTGVYEQYF
TGTGCCAGCAGCTTATGGCCATCGACAGGGGTCTACGAGCAGTACTTC
>TRBV12-3/TRBV12-4|many|TRBJ1-2|.
CASSLMRGVPNYGYTF
TGTGCCAGCAGTTTAATGAGGGGCGTCCCTAACTATGGCTACACCTTC
>TRBV7-3|many|TRBJ2-5|.
CASSLTSGVGETQYF
TGTGCCAGCAGCTTAACGTCCGGGGTTGGGGAGACCCAGTACTTC